Below are 22 T cell receptor beta chains sequenced from a single sample in a study of tumor-infiltrating lymphocytes in primary liver carcinoma. TCR beta cDNA came from about 500 ng total RNA, primed with a constant-region primer. For TCR beta, libraries were produced by three nested multiplex PCR rounds using slightly modified ARM-PCR. Two initial PCR rounds of about 9 cycles each paired TRBV1-TRBV30 forward primers with a C-beta reverse primer. TCRdb re-derived calls from the multiplex PCR reads in MiXCR, one entry per CDR3 protein. The data contain about 350,000 distinct CDR3 sequences, roughly two thirds of them singletons. Unsorted whole blood yielded blood RNA, and germline DNA was extracted as well. The material sequenced was peripheral blood. The receptors stem from a man aged 40-55 years with primary liver carcinoma and hepatitis B virus infection.

This clonotype was detected many times. J is TRBJ2-2 and V is TRBV6-2 or TRBV6-3; D is undetermined. V lost 5 bases and J lost 3, with 4 bases in between. CDR3 size: 12 residues. Germline values: CDR1 MNHEY, CDR2 SVGEGT. CDR3 loop: CASSEDTGELFF. In DNA, the CDR3 is TGTGCCAGCAGTGAGGACACCGGGGAGCTGTTTTTT.

As regards this clonotype: No conserved phenylalanine or tryptophan is present at the end of the CDR3, so a read error is the likely explanation. It is unclear where the CDR3 begins or ends on the DNA, so no DNA is shown, and the CDR3 is as TCRdb lists it. The genes are TRBV28 and TRBJ2-7. CDR1 MDHEN and CDR2 SYDVKM come from the germline V gene. The CDR3 numbers 14 amino acids, ends counted. The CDR3 protein is CASRLGTHSTASDL.

About this clonotype: This may come from a read error, since a much larger clone is one base off. The chain employs TRBV6-2 or TRBV6-3 and TRBJ2-7; D could derive from TRBD1 or TRBD2 (5 bases each). Germline V gene lookup returns CDR1 MNHEY and CDR2 SVGEGT. This CDR3 spans 14 amino acids. CDR3 bases: TGTGCCAGCACCCCGTGGGGGTCTTCCTACAAGCAGTACTTC. Translating gives CASTPWGSSYKQYF.

This clonotype was detected only a few times. The chain has TRBV7-9 and TRBJ2-2, with D possibly being TRBD2 (5 bases). The CDR3 is 16 amino acids. In germline, CDR1 is SEHNR, CDR2 FQNEAQ (reference sequence). Trimming took off 3 bases at V and 3 bases at J, with 14 bases between the two ends. This CDR3 reads CASSFTDGVHTGELFF. In nucleotides, the CDR3 is TGTGCCAGCAGCTTCACGGACGGGGTGCACACCGGGGAGCTGTTTTTT.

A word on this clonotype: An end of the junction does not agree with germline; a read error may underlie this. The chain combines TRBV6-5 with TRBJ1-1; D gene uncertain. The CDR3 length is 13 residues. CDR1 is MNHEY and CDR2 is SVGAGI in the germline V gene. This chain's CDR3 is CANSYAGNTEAFF. CDR3 DNA: TGTGCCAACAGTTACGCCGGGAACACTGAAGCTTTCTTT.

This clonotype appeared a single time. With a much larger clone just one base away, this may be a read error. The chain recombines TRBV6-2 or TRBV6-3 with TRBJ2-1, with D possibly being TRBD1 or TRBD2 (5 bases each). The CDR3 has 15 amino acids. The V gene's germline CDR1 is MNHEY and CDR2 SVGEGT. Trimming shortened V by 6 bases and J by 2 bases, and 14 bases separated the two germline ends. CDR3 sequence (DNA): TGTGCCAGCAGCTTCCGGGGCCCAGCCTACAATGAGCAGTTCTTC. Residues: CASSFRGPAYNEQFF.

By frequency in the sample, this clonotype is medium-sized (0.01 to 0.1%). The chain combines TRBV10-1 with TRBJ2-7; 9 bases align to TRBD1. Germline V gives CDR1 WNHNN, CDR2 SYGVQD (reference sequence). The CDR3 contains 14 residues. After removal of 10 bases from V and 4 bases from J, the junction contained 11 bases not matched to a gene. The CDR3 reads CAIPQGQGLYEQYF. The CDR3 DNA sequence: TGCGCCATCCCACAAGGACAGGGGTTGTACGAGCAGTACTTC.

On this clonotype itself: Germline is not matched at one junction end, which may reflect a read error. This chain links TRBV11-3 with TRBJ2-1; unclear D gene. Germline CDR1 and CDR2: SGHNT and YENEEA. This CDR3 comprises 15 residues. The CDR3 region is CASSLGQIGYKEQFF. In DNA, the CDR3 is TGTGCCAGCAGCTTAGGCCAGATCGGGTACAAAGAGCAGTTCTTC. Based on the CDR3 plus reference TRBV11-3 and TRBJ2-1, the full variable domain is EAGVVQSPRYKIIEKKQPVAFWCNPISGHNTLYWYLQNLGQGPELLIRYENEEAVDDSQLPKDRFSAERLKGVDSTLKIQPAELGDSAVYLCASSLGQIGYKEQFFGPGTRLTVL.

V gene TRBV4-3 combines with J gene TRBJ2-3; D is unresolved. V was cut by 11 bases and J by 0 bases, with 18 bases left in between. Germline V gene lookup returns CDR1 LGHNA and CDR2 YSLEER. There are 15 residues in the CDR3. The chain's CDR3 is CAGSQDYPSTDTQYF. Here the CDR3 DNA reads TGCGCCGGTAGCCAAGATTATCCTAGCACAGATACGCAGTATTTT.

This clonotype was counted a single time. Sequence at one end of the junction differs from germline and may be a read error. The chain uses TRBV11-2 and TRBJ2-5; D perhaps matches TRBD2 (5 bases). The CDR3 is 16 amino acids. Germline V CDR1 and CDR2: SGHAT, FQNNGV. For the CDR3, the DNA is TGTGTCAGCAGCTCAAGTATGCGGGTGCGTGTAGAGACCCAGTACTTC. Amino acids: CVSSSSMRVRVETQYF.

A word on this clonotype: A much larger clone lies one base from this, so it may be a read error. The V gene is TRBV4-1, the J gene TRBJ2-5; D unresolved. Germline CDR1 MGHRA, CDR2 YSYEKL. Trimming took 0 bases from V and 4 from J, leaving 12 bases between them. The CDR3 sequence is 15 residues long. DNA of the CDR3: TGCGCCAGCAGCCAAGATCGTTTAGAGTCAGAGACCCAGTACTTC. Translation: CASSQDRLESETQYF.

In regard to this clonotype: One end of the junction varies from germline; a read error may be responsible. The chain joins TRBV5-5 to TRBJ2-7; a weak D match, TRBD1 (6 bases). This CDR3 comprises 15 residues. CDR1 is SGHKS and CDR2 is YYEKEE in the germline V gene (reference sequence). CDR3 sequence (DNA): TGTGCCAGCAGAGGGTGGACAGACACAAACTACGGGCAGTACTTC. It encodes CASRGWTDTNYGQYF.

A word on this clonotype: The junction departs from germline at one end; a sequencing error may be responsible. This chain uses TRBV11-2 with TRBJ2-5; weak D call: TRBD2 (6 bases). The germline V gene has CDR1 SGHAT and CDR2 FQNNGV. The CDR3 length is 15 residues. CDR3 amino acids: CASSSLEGLIQTHYF. The DNA for the CDR3 is TGTGCCAGCAGCTCTTTGGAGGGACTGATTCAGACCCATTACTTC.

Notes on this clonotype: The junction shows a germline mismatch at one end, possibly a read error. The chain couples TRBV10-2 to TRBJ2-7; D remains ambiguous. This CDR3 region has 12 residues. CDR1 and CDR2 from the germline V gene are WSHSY and SAAADI. The CDR3 bases are TGCGCCAGCAGGCACTACCCTGACGAACAGTACTTC. Translation gives CASRHYPDEQYF.

As concerns this clonotype: A much larger clone lies a single base off, so this may be a read error. The rearrangement joins TRBV6-5 to TRBJ2-7, with D perhaps matching TRBD1 (6 bases). Germline V gene sequence: CDR1 MNHEY, CDR2 SVGAGI. The CDR3 has 16 amino acids. The CDR3 here is CASSYSVGQSLYEPYF. The CDR3, as DNA: TGTGCCAGCAGTTACTCTGTTGGACAGAGTCTCTACGAGCCGTACTTC.

This clonotype was seen at least ten times. V and J are TRBV6-1 and TRBJ2-7, with D possibly TRBD1 on 5 matching bases. Germline V gives CDR1 MNHNS, CDR2 SASEGT. V dropped 3 bases and J dropped 5 bases, with 14 bases sitting between them. The CDR3 spans 14 residues. The CDR3 nucleotides are TGTGCCAGCAGTGAGGGCAGGGTGCCGAACGAGCAGTACTTC. Translated: CASSEGRVPNEQYF.

The chain joins TRBV30 to TRBJ2-3; TRBD2 matches 11 bases. V lost 2 bases to trimming and J lost 0 bases; unmatched junction nucleotides: 1. Germline values: CDR1 GTSNPN, CDR2 SVGIG (reference sequence). The CDR3 has 15 residues. CDR3 nucleotides: TGTGCCTGGAGTCGGACTAGCGGGAGCACAGATACGCAGTATTTT. Protein: CAWSRTSGSTDTQYF.

This clonotype was seen only once. At one end the junction does not follow the germline gene, possibly because of a read error. The V call is TRBV11-2, the J call TRBJ2-5, with D uncertain. Germline CDR1 is SGHAT and CDR2 is FQNNGV. The CDR3 runs to 14 residues. The CDR3 loop is CASRLGSGKETQYF. In DNA, the CDR3 is TGTGCCAGCAGATTAGGGTCGGGTAAAGAGACCCAGTACTTC.

In its sample, this clonotype was seen many times. The CDR3 coding sequence is TGTGCCAGCAGGCTGGGGATGAGGGGGAACACTGAAGCTTTCTTT. It is translated as CASRLGMRGNTEAFF. The genes are TRBV6-5 and TRBJ1-1, with D tentatively TRBD1 (5 bases). V was cut by 6 bases and J by 1 base, with 15 bases left in between. Germline values: CDR1 MNHEY, CDR2 SVGAGI. CDR3 length: 15 amino acids.

The rearrangement links TRBV11-2 to TRBJ2-3; D is uncertain. Germline V gene sequence: CDR1 SGHAT, CDR2 FQNNGV. V dropped 1 base and J dropped 10 bases, with 15 bases sitting between them. The CDR3 runs to 14 residues. The CDR3 reads CASSLASLDRPQYF. The CDR3 DNA follows: TGTGCCAGCAGCTTAGCGTCTCTAGATCGACCGCAGTATTTT.

The V call is TRBV21-1, the J call TRBJ2-1; the DNA was not compared with TRBD1, the D call given in the table. TRBV21-1 is designated a pseudogene. This CDR3 comprises 13 residues. CDR3 sequence: CAPQGDSYNEQFF. The CDR3 nucleotides read TGTGCCCCTCAGGGGGACTCCTACAATGAGCAGTTCTTC.

The rearrangement uses TRBV29-1 and TRBJ2-7; a possible D gene is TRBD1 (5 bases). Germline values: CDR1 SQVTM, CDR2 ANQGSEA. The CDR3 extends over 15 amino acids. DNA of the CDR3: TGCAACGCTAGGACGATGGGGCGCGTAATCTACGAGCAGTACTTC. This codes for CNARTMGRVIYEQYF.